The 32 T cell receptor beta chains below were found in one sample sequenced in a study of shared clonotypes between healthy human individuals (dated by TCRdb to the early 2020s). The library was prepared using the immunoSEQ multiplex PCR assay. This immuneACCESS table, as held by TCRdb, lists in-frame sequences with V and J called but not all clones. Of the missing ones, under half trace to an unresolved V gene in checked studies; the others have no known cause. Recorded for this sample are just over 2,000,000 clones; 85% to 95% of them occurred a single time. The ten largest account for 0.1% to 0.15% of the sample. Input material: naive CD4+ T cells sorted from blood. Interpreted using the paper, the cell subset or site label stands for: CD45RA+ positively selected. All receptors come from a man between 18 and 29 years old in good health.

J is TRBJ2-2 and V is TRBV6-5; 7 positions agree with TRBD1. This CDR3 has 15 residues. The junction had 9 bases not matched to a gene; V was cut back by 6 bases and J by 5 bases. Germline assignment: CDR1 MNHEY and CDR2 SVGAGI. CDR3 DNA sequence: TGTGCCAGCAGGAGAGACAGGGAGCAAACCGGGGAGCTGTTTTTT. Translation: CASRRDREQTGELFF.

The chain links TRBV18 to TRBJ1-2; 7 positions agree with TRBD1. The CDR3 has 14 residues. Germline assignment: CDR1 KGHSH and CDR2 LQKENI. The ends lost 3 bases at V and 7 bases at J; junction bases unmatched: 8. The CDR3 sequence: CASSPFTGESGYTF. For the CDR3, the DNA is TGTGCCAGCTCACCTTTCACAGGGGAGAGTGGCTACACCTTC.

The CDR3 bases are TGTGCCAGCACCGGGACCTCCGCAGGAGGAGAGCAGTTCTTC. Amino acid sequence: CASTGTSAGGEQFF. This chain joins TRBV7-3 and TRBJ2-1, with D possibly called TRBD1 or TRBD2 (5 bases each). V lost 7 bases, J lost 10 bases, and 20 bases lay in between. The germline gives CDR1 SGHTA, CDR2 FQGTGA. The CDR3 contains 14 residues.

The genes are TRBV5-1 and TRBJ2-7, with D unclear. Trimming shortened V by 2 bases and J by 2 bases, and 8 bases separated the two germline ends. CDR3 length equals 13 residues. Germline V CDR1 and CDR2: SGHRS, YFSETQ. The DNA of the CDR3 is TGCGCCAGCAGCTTCAACGTAGCCTACGAGCAGTACTTC. As protein: CASSFNVAYEQYF.

This chain joins TRBV21-1 and TRBJ2-4; TRBD1, as called in the table, went unchecked against the DNA. TRBV21-1 is noted as a pseudogene. The CDR3 length is 14 residues. DNA for the CDR3: TGTGCCAGCAGCAACCCCAGGGGGTGGAACATTCAGTACTTC. As protein: CASSNPRGWNIQYF.

The chain couples TRBV7-9 to TRBJ1-5, with D perhaps TRBD1 (5 bases). V dropped 1 base and J dropped 9 bases, with 16 bases sitting between them. There are 15 residues in the CDR3. Germline V gene data show CDR1 as SEHNR and CDR2 as FQNEAQ (reference sequence). The CDR3 DNA sequence: TGTGCCAGCAGCTTAGATGGTCCCATTGGGGCGCCCCAGCATTTT. Protein: CASSLDGPIGAPQHF.

The rearrangement uses TRBV4-3 and TRBJ2-5, with 12 bases fitting TRBD2. V shed 3 bases, J shed 5 bases, and the junction held 10 bases outside the gene matches. The CDR3 runs 17 residues. Germline V gene lookup returns CDR1 LGHNA and CDR2 YSLEER. CDR3 sequence reads: CASSQASGLAGGETQYF. DNA of the CDR3: TGCGCCAGCAGCCAGGCCTCGGGGCTAGCGGGGGGGGAGACCCAGTACTTC.

The chain combines TRBV9 with TRBJ2-5, with D unclear. The CDR3 is 14 residues long. Germline-derived CDR1 and CDR2 are SGDLS and YYNGEE. Trimming shortened V by 4 bases and J by 1 base, and 11 bases separated the two germline ends. CDR3 in amino acids: CASSSRAPQETQYF. Written as DNA, the CDR3 is TGTGCCAGCAGCTCACGGGCTCCCCAAGAGACCCAGTACTTC. Looking up the rest from reference TRBV9 and TRBJ2-5 gives the full variable domain: DSGVTQTPKHLITATGQRVTLRCSPRSGDLSVYWYQQSLDQGLQFLIQYYNGEERAKGNILERFSAQQFPDLHSELNLSSLELGDSALYFCASSSRAPQETQYFGPGTRLLVL.

The chain links TRBV6-6 to TRBJ2-7; TRBD1 matches 9 bases. Germline CDR1 MNHNY, CDR2 SVGAGI (reference sequence). The length of the CDR3 is 13 residues. V was clipped by 9 bases and J by 3 bases; unmatched bases: 6. The CDR3 spells CASAATGGYEQYF. The CDR3 DNA is TGTGCCAGTGCCGCGACAGGGGGCTACGAGCAGTACTTC.

This clone was detected ten times or more. The chain employs TRBV11-2 and TRBJ2-7; tentative D call: TRBD1 (6 bases). V lost 5 bases to trimming and J lost 1 base, with 15 bases between them. The CDR3 sequence is 15 residues long. Germline CDR1 reads SGHAT; CDR2 reads FQNNGV. The CDR3 loop reads CASSRGVQGSYEQYF. The CDR3 bases are TGTGCCAGCAGCCGAGGTGTTCAGGGGTCCTACGAGCAGTACTTC.

This clone was seen once. The chain links TRBV7-9 to TRBJ2-2; D is tentatively TRBD1 or TRBD2 (5 bases each). V dropped 8 bases and J dropped 3 bases, with 22 bases sitting between them. Per the germline V gene, CDR1 is SEHNR and CDR2 is FQNEAQ (reference sequence). This CDR3 is built from 17 residues. CDR3 sequence: CASLTDRLGAYTGELFF. The CDR3 DNA is TGTGCCAGCCTGACTGACAGATTGGGAGCGTACACCGGGGAGCTGTTTTTT.

This chain joins TRBV7-9 and TRBJ2-3; D is possibly TRBD2 (7 bases). V was trimmed by 7 bases and J by 4 bases, leaving 18 bases between them. Germline CDR1 reads SEHNR; CDR2 reads FQNEAQ (reference sequence). The CDR3 runs 15 residues. In DNA form, the CDR3 reads TGTGCCAGCATCAAACCCGGGGGGCTGCCAGATACGCAGTATTTT. Its translation is CASIKPGGLPDTQYF.

The J gene is TRBJ1-6, the V gene TRBV5-1, with D unclear. Germline assignment: CDR1 SGHRS and CDR2 YFSETQ. The V gene lost 0 bases and the J gene lost 7 bases, with 8 bases spanning the gap. There are 14 residues in the CDR3. The chain's CDR3 is CASSLDSANSPLHF. CDR3 sequence (DNA): TGCGCCAGCAGCTTGGACAGTGCCAATTCACCCCTCCACTTT.

The chain carries TRBV25-1 and TRBJ1-1, with unresolved D. V dropped 1 base and J dropped 1 base, with 4 bases sitting between them. This CDR3 has 13 residues. CDR1 and CDR2 (germline): MGHDK, SYGVNS. For the CDR3, the DNA is TGTGCCAGCAGTGAATTCCCGAACACTGAAGCTTTCTTT. Protein: CASSEFPNTEAFF. The whole variable domain, remainder taken from reference TRBV25-1 and TRBJ1-1, is EADIYQTPRYLVIGTGKKITLECSQTMGHDKMYWYQQDPGMELHLIHYSYGVNSTEKGDLSSESTVSRIRTEHFPLTLESARPSHTSQYLCASSEFPNTEAFFGQGTRLTVV.

The chain has TRBV30 and TRBJ2-7, with 8 bases identical to TRBD1. CDR3 length: 14 amino acids. In germline, CDR1 is GTSNPN, CDR2 SVGIG (reference sequence). V was clipped by 3 bases and J by 4 bases; unmatched bases: 8. The DNA of the CDR3 is TGTGCCTGGAGAGCGGCAGGGGGCCCATACGAGCAGTACTTC. Residues: CAWRAAGGPYEQYF.

The rearrangement links TRBV11-2 to TRBJ2-1, with D possibly being TRBD1 (6 bases). CDR3 length equals 14 residues. The germline CDR1 and CDR2 sequences are SGHAT and FQNNGV. The V end lost 5 bases, the J end lost 3 bases, and 11 bases lay between the germline ends. This chain's CDR3 is CASSPGAYYNEQFF. The CDR3 region has the DNA TGTGCCAGCAGCCCAGGGGCCTACTACAATGAGCAGTTCTTC.

The chain carries TRBV11-1 and TRBJ2-6, with D perhaps matching TRBD1 or TRBD2 (5 bases each). V lost 5 bases, J lost 0 bases, and 11 bases lay in between. This CDR3 has 16 residues. Germline CDR1 reads SGHAT; CDR2 reads FQDESV (reference sequence). CDR3 in DNA: TGTGCCAGCAGCCCAGGGACGAACTCTGGGGCCAACGTCCTGACTTTC. Its translation is CASSPGTNSGANVLTF.

Concerning this clone: The sample holds other DNA sequences that translate to the same CDR3. The chain links TRBV7-9 to TRBJ1-3, with unresolved D. V was clipped by 5 bases and J by 4 bases, with 6 bases between them. CDR3 length: 12 amino acids. In germline, CDR1 is SEHNR, CDR2 FQNEAQ (reference sequence). The CDR3 DNA reads TGTGCCAGCAGCCCAAACGGAAACACCATATATTTT. Its protein product is CASSPNGNTIYF.

V is TRBV28 and J is TRBJ2-2, with D perhaps matching TRBD2 (6 bases). The CDR3 totals 16 residues. Trimming removed 4 bases at V and 0 bases at J, with 12 bases between. Germline lookup yields CDR1 MDHEN and CDR2 SYDVKM. CDR3 sequence (DNA): TGTGCCAGCAGTTCGGGGACTGGGTCGAACACCGGGGAGCTGTTTTTT. As protein: CASSSGTGSNTGELFF.

The rearrangement uses TRBV7-9 and TRBJ2-5, with a tentative D call TRBD1 (5 bases). The V and J ends lost 0 bases and 6 bases respectively, with 11 bases between them. The CDR3 covers 14 residues. Germline V gene data show CDR1 as SEHNR and CDR2 as FQNEAQ (reference sequence). The CDR3 DNA sequence: TGTGCCAGCAGCTTAGCTTCGCAGGGCCAGACCCAGTACTTC. Translating gives CASSLASQGQTQYF. Using reference TRBV7-9 and TRBJ2-5 for the parts outside the CDR3, the full variable domain is DTGVSQNPRHKITKRGQNVTFRCDPISEHNRLYWYRQTLGQGPEFLTYFQNEAQLEKSRLLSDRFSAERPKGSFSTLEIQRTEQGDSAMYLCASSLASQGQTQYFGPGTRLLVL.

Written as DNA, the CDR3 is TGTGCCTGGAGTGTAGCGATCGAGCAGTACTTC. Protein: CAWSVAIEQYF. This rearrangement joins TRBV30 to TRBJ2-7; D remains ambiguous. CDR1 and CDR2 (germline): GTSNPN, SVGIG (reference sequence). The CDR3 length is 11 residues. Trimming removed 0 bases from V and 6 bases from J, with 6 bases in between.

The rearrangement uses TRBV5-1 and TRBJ2-3; D might be TRBD2 (6 bases). This CDR3 is 14 amino acids long. The germline gives CDR1 SGHRS, CDR2 YFSETQ. V was trimmed by 9 bases and J by 0 bases, leaving 14 bases between them. The CDR3 nucleotides read TGCGCCACCCGTAGCGGCGTAAGCACAGATACGCAGTATTTT. Translating gives CATRSGVSTDTQYF. Looking up the rest from reference TRBV5-1 and TRBJ2-3 gives the full variable domain: KAGVTQTPRYLIKTRGQQVTLSCSPISGHRSVSWYQQTPGQGLQFLFEYFSETQRNKGNFPGRFSGRQFSNSRSEMNVSTLELGDSALYLCATRSGVSTDTQYFGPGTRLTVL.

The chain uses TRBV7-2 and TRBJ1-6, with D unclear. Trimming removed 3 bases from V and 10 bases from J, with 7 bases in between. Germline V gene data show CDR1 as SGHTA and CDR2 as FQGNSA. The CDR3 is 12 residues long. This chain's CDR3 is CASSFMESPLHF. In DNA, the CDR3 is TGTGCCAGCAGCTTCATGGAGTCACCCCTCCACTTT. The variable domain in full, completed from reference TRBV7-2 and TRBJ1-6, reads GAGVSQSPSNKVTEKGKDVELRCDPISGHTALYWYRQSLGQGLEFLIYFQGNSAPDKSGLPSDRFSAERTGGSVSTLTIQRTQQEDSAVYLCASSFMESPLHFGNGTRLTVT.

The chain has TRBV6-5 and TRBJ1-2; D is undetermined. V was trimmed by 1 base and J by 3 bases, leaving 9 bases between them. The CDR3 consists of 14 residues. Germline V gives CDR1 MNHEY, CDR2 SVGAGI. As DNA, the CDR3 is TGTGCCAGCAGTTACTTTGGAACAGACTATGGCTACACCTTC. Its protein is CASSYFGTDYGYTF.

This chain links TRBV6-1 with TRBJ1-1; tentative D call: TRBD1 (6 bases). V lost 7 bases and J 4 bases, leaving 13 bases between the germline ends. This CDR3 contains 13 residues. Germline loops: CDR1 MNHNS, CDR2 SASEGT. CDR3 DNA: TGTGCCAGCACCAGACTGGGGGCCACTGAAGCTTTCTTT. The encoded protein is CASTRLGATEAFF.

As DNA, the CDR3 is TGTGCCTGGACGACAGGGAGGAGTGAAGCTTTCTTT. Translation gives CAWTTGRSEAFF. The J gene is TRBJ1-1, the V gene TRBV30; 7 bases align to TRBD1. The CDR3 sequence is 12 residues long. Per germline, CDR1 GTSNPN and CDR2 SVGIG (reference sequence). V lost 4 bases to trimming and J lost 7 bases; unmatched junction nucleotides: 6. The full variable domain, its missing parts supplied by reference TRBV30 and TRBJ1-1, is SQTIHQWPATLVQPVGSPLSLECTVEGTSNPNLYWYRQAAGRGLQLLFYSVGIGQISSEVPQNLSASRPQDRQFILSSKKLLLSDSGFYLCAWTTGRSEAFFGQGTRLTVV.

The chain's CDR3 is CASSLDSGNYGYTF. In DNA form, the CDR3 reads TGTGCCAGCAGCTTAGATTCCGGGAACTATGGCTACACCTTC. The chain links TRBV7-6 to TRBJ1-2, with no clear D. The germline gives CDR1 SGHVS, CDR2 FNYEAQ. V shed 1 base and J shed 2 bases, with 8 bases lying between them. The CDR3 covers 14 residues.

This chain links TRBV30 with TRBJ2-1; 13 positions match TRBD2. CDR1 is GTSNPN and CDR2 is SVGIG in the germline V gene (reference sequence). Germline trimming cut 0 bases from V and 7 bases from J; bases unmatched to any gene: 6. The CDR3 consists of 16 residues. The CDR3 loop is CAWSVGLAGVRNEQFF. The CDR3 DNA is TGTGCCTGGAGTGTAGGACTAGCGGGAGTGAGGAATGAGCAGTTCTTC.

The chain uses TRBV6-1 and TRBJ2-3; D call uncertain. This CDR3 has 13 residues. Between the trimmed V and J ends, which lost 8 bases and 1 base, there was a span of 10 bases. Germline V gene lookup returns CDR1 MNHNS and CDR2 SASEGT. The CDR3 DNA sequence: TGTGCCAGCTCCGTCCGGGGCACAGATACGCAGTATTTT. This translates into CASSVRGTDTQYF.

The genes are TRBV5-4 and TRBJ2-1, with a tentative D call TRBD1 (5 bases). The CDR3 runs 15 residues. CDR1 SGHNT and CDR2 YYREEE come from the germline V gene (reference sequence). Trimming removed 0 bases from V and 3 bases from J, with 10 bases in between. In nucleotides, the CDR3 is TGTGCCAGCAGCTTGGAACAGGAGAACTACAATGAGCAGTTCTTC. Protein: CASSLEQENYNEQFF.

The V call is TRBV7-9, the J call TRBJ2-5, with TRBD1 as a possible D gene (6 bases). V was pared by 6 bases and J by 2 bases, with 16 bases between. This CDR3 has 15 residues. Germline V gene sequence: CDR1 SEHNR, CDR2 FQNEAQ (reference sequence). As DNA, the CDR3 is TGTGCCAGCAGTCTAAGCAGGGGTGTTCAAGAGACCCAGTACTTC. Translation gives CASSLSRGVQETQYF.

This chain links TRBV7-9 with TRBJ2-2, with TRBD2 matching 8 bases. The V gene end was trimmed by 6 bases and the J gene end by 6 bases; junction bases not matched to a gene: 12. CDR3 length: 16 residues. From germline, CDR1 is SEHNR and CDR2 FQNEAQ (reference sequence). The CDR3 spells CASSTVAGKGAGELFF. CDR3 in DNA: TGTGCCAGCAGTACCGTAGCGGGAAAAGGGGCCGGGGAGCTGTTTTTT. Full variable domain (missing parts from reference TRBV7-9 and TRBJ2-2): DTGVSQNPRHKITKRGQNVTFRCDPISEHNRLYWYRQTLGQGPEFLTYFQNEAQLEKSRLLSDRFSAERPKGSFSTLEIQRTEQGDSAMYLCASSTVAGKGAGELFFGEGSRLTVL.